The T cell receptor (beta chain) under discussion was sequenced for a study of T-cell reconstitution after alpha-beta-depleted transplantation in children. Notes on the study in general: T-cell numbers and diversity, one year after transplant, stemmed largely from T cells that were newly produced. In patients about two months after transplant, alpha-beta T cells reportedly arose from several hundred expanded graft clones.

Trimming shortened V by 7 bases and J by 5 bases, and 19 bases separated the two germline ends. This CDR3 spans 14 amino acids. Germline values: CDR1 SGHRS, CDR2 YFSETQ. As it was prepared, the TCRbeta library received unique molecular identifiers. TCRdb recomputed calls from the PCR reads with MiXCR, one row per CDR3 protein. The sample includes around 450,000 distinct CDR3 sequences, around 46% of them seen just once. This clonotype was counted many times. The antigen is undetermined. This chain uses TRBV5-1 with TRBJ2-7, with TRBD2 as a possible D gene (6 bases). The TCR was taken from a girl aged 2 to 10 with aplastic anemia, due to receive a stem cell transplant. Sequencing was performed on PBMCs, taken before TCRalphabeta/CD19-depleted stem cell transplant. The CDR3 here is CASRVGPGGDEQYF. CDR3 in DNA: TGCGCCAGCCGAGTGGGGCCGGGCGGGGACGAGCAGTACTTC.